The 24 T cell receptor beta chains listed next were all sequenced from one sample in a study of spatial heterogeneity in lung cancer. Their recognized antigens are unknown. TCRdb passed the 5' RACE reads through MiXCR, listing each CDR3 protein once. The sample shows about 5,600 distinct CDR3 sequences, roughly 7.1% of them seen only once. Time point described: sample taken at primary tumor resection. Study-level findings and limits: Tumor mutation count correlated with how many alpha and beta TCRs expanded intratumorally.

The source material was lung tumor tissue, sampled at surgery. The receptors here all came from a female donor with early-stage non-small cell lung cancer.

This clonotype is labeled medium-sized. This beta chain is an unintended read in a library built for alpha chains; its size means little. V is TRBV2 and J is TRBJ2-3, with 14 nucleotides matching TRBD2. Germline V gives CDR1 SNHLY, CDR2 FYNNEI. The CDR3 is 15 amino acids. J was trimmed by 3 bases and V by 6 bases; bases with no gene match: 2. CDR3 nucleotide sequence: TGTGCCAGCAGGAGACTAGCGGGAGGGACAGATACGCAGTATTTT. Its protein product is CASRRLAGGTDTQYF.

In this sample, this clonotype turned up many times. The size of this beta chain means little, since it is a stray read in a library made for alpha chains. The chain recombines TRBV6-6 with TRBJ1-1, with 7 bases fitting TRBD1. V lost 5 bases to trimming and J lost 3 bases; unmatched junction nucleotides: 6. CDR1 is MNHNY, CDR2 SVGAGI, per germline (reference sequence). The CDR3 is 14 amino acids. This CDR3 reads CASSGQVGDTEAFF. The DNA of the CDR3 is TGTGCCAGCAGTGGACAGGTCGGTGACACTGAAGCTTTCTTT.

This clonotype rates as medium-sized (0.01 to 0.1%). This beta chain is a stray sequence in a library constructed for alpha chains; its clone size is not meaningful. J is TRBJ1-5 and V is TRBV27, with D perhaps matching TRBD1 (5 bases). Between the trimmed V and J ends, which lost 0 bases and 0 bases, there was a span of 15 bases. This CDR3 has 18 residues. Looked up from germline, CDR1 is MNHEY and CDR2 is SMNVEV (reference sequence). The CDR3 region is CASSLSNMGRGSNQPQHF. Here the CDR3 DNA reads TGTGCCAGCAGTTTATCGAATATGGGGCGCGGTAGCAATCAGCCCCAGCATTTT.

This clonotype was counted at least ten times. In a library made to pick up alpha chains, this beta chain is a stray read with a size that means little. As DNA, the CDR3 is TGTGCCAGCAGCTTAGGTCCAGAGACCCAGTACTTC. Amino acids: CASSLGPETQYF. The V gene is TRBV7-9, the J gene TRBJ2-5; D gene uncertain. The CDR3 covers 12 residues. CDR1 and CDR2 (germline): SEHNR, FQNEAQ (reference sequence). V was trimmed by 1 base and J by 4 bases, leaving 4 bases between them.

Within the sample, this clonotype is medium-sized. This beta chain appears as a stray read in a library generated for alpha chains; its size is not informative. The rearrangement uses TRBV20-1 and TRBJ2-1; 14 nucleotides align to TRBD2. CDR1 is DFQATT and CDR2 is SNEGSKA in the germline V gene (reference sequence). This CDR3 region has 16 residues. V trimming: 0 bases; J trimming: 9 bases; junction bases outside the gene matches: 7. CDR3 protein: CSARDPTSGRVGEQFF. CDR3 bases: TGCAGTGCTAGAGACCCGACTAGCGGGAGGGTTGGTGAGCAGTTCTTC.

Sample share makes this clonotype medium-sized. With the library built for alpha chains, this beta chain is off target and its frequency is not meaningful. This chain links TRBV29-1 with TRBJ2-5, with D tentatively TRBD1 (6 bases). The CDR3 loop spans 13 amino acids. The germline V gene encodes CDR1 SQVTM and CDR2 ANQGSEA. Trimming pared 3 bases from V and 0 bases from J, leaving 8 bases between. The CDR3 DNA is TGCAGCGTTGACAGGGGACACCAAGAGACCCAGTACTTC. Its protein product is CSVDRGHQETQYF.

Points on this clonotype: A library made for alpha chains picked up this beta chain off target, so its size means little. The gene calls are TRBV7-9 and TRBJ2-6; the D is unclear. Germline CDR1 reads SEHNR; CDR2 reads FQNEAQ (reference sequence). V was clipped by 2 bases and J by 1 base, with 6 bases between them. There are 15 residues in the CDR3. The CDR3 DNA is TGTGCCAGCAGCTTACGAGGATCTGGGGCCAACGTCCTGACTTTC. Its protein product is CASSLRGSGANVLTF. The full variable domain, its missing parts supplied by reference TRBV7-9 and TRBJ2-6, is DTGVSQNPRHKITKRGQNVTFRCDPISEHNRLYWYRQTLGQGPEFLTYFQNEAQLEKSRLLSDRFSAERPKGSFSTLEIQRTEQGDSAMYLCASSLRGSGANVLTFGAGSRLTVL.

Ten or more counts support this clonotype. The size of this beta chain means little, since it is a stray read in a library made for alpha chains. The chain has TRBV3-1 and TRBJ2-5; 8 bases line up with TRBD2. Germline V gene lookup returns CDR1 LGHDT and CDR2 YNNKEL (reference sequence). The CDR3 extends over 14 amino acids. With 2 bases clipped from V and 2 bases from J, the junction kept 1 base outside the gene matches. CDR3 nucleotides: TGTGCCAGCAGCCAAACGGGGGGGCAAGAGACCCAGTACTTC. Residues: CASSQTGGQETQYF.

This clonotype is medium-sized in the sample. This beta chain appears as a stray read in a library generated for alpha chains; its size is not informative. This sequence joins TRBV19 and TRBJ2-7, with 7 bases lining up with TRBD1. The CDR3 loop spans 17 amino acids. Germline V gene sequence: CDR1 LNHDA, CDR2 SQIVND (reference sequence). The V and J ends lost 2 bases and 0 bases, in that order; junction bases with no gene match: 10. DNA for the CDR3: TGTGCCAGTAGTATACTATTCCGGGACAGTATCTCCTACGAGCAGTACTTC. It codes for CASSILFRDSISYEQYF.

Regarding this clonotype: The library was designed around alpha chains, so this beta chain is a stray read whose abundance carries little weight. CDR3 DNA: TGTGCCAGCAGTCCACCCCGCCGTGCCAGGGGTAGTTACAATGAGCAGTTCTTC. Amino acid sequence: CASSPPRRARGSYNEQFF. V gene TRBV28 combines with J gene TRBJ2-1; D might be TRBD1 (6 bases). The CDR3 extends over 18 amino acids. V gave up 5 bases and J gave up 4 bases, with 24 bases separating them. Germline V lookup: CDR1 MDHEN, CDR2 SYDVKM.

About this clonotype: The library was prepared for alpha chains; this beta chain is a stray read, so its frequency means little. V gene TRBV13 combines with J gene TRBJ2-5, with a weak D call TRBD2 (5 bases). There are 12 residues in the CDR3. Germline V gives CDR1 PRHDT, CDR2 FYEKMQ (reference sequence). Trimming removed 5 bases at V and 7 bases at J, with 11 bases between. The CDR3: CASSLSEGTQYF. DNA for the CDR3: TGTGCCAGCAGCCTTAGCGAAGGGACCCAGTACTTC.

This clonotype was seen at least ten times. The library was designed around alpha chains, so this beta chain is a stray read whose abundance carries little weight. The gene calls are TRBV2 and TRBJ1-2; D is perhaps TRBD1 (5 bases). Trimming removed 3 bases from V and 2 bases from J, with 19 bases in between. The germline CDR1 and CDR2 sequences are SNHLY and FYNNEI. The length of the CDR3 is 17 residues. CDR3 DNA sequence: TGTGCCAGCAGTGATGGGCAGGGAAGGAACCCGAACTATGGCTACACCTTC. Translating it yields CASSDGQGRNPNYGYTF.

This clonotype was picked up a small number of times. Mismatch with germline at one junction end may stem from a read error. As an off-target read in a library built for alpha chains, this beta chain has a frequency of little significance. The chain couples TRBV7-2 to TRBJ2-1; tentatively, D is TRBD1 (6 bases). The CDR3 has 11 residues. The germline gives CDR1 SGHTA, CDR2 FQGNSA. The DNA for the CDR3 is TGTGCCAGCAGCTTAGGACAGGTTAGGCTCTTC. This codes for CASSLGQVRLF.

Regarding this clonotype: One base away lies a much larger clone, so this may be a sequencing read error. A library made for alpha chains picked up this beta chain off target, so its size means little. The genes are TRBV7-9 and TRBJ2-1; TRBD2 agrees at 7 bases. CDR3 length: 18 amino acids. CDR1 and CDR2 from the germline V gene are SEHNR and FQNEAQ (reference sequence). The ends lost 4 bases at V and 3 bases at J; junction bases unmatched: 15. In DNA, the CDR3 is TGTGCCAGCAGCTCTCGGCGCCTAGCGGAAAGAATCTACAATGAGCAGTTCTTC. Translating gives CASSSRRLAERIYNEQFF.

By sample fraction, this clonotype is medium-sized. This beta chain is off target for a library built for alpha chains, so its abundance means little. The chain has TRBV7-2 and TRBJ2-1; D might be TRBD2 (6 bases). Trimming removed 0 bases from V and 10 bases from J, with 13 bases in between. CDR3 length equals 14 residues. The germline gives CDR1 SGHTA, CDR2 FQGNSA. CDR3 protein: CASSLAGEVVEQFF. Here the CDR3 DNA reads TGTGCCAGCAGCTTAGCGGGGGAGGTCGTAGAGCAGTTCTTC.

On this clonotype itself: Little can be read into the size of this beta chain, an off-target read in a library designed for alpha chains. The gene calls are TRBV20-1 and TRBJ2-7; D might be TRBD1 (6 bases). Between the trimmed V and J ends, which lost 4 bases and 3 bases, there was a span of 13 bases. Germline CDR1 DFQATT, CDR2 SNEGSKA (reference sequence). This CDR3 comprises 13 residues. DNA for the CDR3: TGCAGTGCTAACCCAAACAGGGACTACGAGCAGTACTTC. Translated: CSANPNRDYEQYF.

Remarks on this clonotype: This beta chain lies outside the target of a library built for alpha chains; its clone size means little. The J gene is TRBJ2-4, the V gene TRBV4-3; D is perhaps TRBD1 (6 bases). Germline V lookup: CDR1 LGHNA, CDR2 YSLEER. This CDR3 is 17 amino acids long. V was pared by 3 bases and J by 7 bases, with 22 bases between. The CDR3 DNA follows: TGCGCCAGCAGCCAGGGAATACAGGGCTCTCGTGCGAACATTCAGTACTTC. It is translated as CASSQGIQGSRANIQYF.

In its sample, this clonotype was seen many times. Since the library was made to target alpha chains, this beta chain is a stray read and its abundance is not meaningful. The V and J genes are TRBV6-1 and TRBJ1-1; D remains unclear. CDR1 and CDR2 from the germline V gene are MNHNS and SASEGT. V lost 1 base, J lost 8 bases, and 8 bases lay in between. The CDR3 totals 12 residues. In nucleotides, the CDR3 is TGTGCCAGCAGTGAAGGTAGGGTCGAAGCTTTCTTT. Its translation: CASSEGRVEAFF.

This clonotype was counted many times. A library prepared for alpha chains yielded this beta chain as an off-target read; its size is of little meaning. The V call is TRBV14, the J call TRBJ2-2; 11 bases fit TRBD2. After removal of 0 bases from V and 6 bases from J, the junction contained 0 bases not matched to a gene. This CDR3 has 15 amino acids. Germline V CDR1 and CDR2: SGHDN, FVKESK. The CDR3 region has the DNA TGTGCCAGCAGCCAAGAACTAGCGGGAGCCGGGGAGCTGTTTTTT. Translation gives CASSQELAGAGELFF.

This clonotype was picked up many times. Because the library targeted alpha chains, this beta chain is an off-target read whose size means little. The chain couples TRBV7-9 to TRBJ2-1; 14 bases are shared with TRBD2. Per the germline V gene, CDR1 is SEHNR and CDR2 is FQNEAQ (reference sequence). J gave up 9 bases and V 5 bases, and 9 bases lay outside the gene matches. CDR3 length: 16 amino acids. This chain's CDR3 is CASSGGLAGGGGEQFF. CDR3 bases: TGTGCCAGCAGCGGAGGACTAGCGGGAGGCGGCGGTGAGCAGTTCTTC.

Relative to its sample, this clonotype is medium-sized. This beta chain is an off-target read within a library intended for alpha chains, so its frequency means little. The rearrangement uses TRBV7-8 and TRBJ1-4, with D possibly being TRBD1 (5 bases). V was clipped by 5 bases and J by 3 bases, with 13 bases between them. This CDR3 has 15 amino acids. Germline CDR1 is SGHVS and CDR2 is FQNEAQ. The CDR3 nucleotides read TGTGCCAGCAGCCCCAGGGTGAACCCTAATGAAAAACTGTTTTTT. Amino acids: CASSPRVNPNEKLFF.

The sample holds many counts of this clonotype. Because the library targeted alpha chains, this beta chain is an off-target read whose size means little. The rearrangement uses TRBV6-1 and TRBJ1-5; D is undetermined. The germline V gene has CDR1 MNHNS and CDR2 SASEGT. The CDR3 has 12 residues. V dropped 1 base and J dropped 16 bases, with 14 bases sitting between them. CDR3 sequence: CASSEGTALGHF. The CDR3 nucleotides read TGTGCCAGCAGTGAAGGGACCGCGTTGGGACATTTT.

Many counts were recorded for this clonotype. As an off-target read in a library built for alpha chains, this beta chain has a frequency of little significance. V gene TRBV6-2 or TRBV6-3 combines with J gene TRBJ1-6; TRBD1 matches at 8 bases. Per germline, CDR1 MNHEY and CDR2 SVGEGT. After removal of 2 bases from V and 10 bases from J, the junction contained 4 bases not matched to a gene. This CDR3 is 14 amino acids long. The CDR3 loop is CASSYGTGGSPLHF. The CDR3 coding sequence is TGTGCCAGCAGTTACGGGACAGGCGGATCACCCCTCCACTTT.

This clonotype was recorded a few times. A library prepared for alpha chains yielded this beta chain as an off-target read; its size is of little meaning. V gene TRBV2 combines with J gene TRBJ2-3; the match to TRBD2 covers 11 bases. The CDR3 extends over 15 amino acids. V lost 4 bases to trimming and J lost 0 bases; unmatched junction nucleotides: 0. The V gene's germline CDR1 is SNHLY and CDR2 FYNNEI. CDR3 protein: CASSGLAGSTDTQYF. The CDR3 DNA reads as TGTGCCAGCAGTGGACTAGCGGGGAGCACAGATACGCAGTATTTT.